The TCR beta chain under discussion was sequenced for a study of blood T cell repertoires in COVID-19. Study-wide background: From the United States, Italy and Spain came samples of acute and convalescent COVID-19. PBMCs, B-cell-depleted T cells, or T cells were the source of the cDNA or gDNA that made up the material.

Trimming took off 2 bases at V and 1 base at J, with 9 bases between the two ends. CDR3 length equals 14 residues. Germline assignment: CDR1 MNHEY and CDR2 SVGAGI. The method was immunoSEQ multiplex PCR; TCRdb's version includes in-frame clones alone and lacks a portion of them. The repertoire holds over 250,000 clones, with nearly 90% as singletons. The sequenced sample consisted of PBMCs or T cells enriched from blood (not recorded which). The chain carries TRBV6-5 and TRBJ2-7; D unresolved. This clonotype was sampled from a woman aged 25 to 39 who had recovered from COVID-19. The DNA for the CDR3 is TGTGCCAGCAGTTACGCGCAGGTGTCCTACGAGCAGTACTTC. Its translation is CASSYAQVSYEQYF.